The subject of this entry is one TCR beta chain. The entry originates in a study of blood T cell repertoires in COVID-19. Study information: Researchers got acute and convalescent COVID-19 samples from the United States, Italy and Spain.

V shed 5 bases and J shed 4 bases, with 11 bases lying between them. The CDR3 is made up of 13 amino acids. Looked up from germline, CDR1 is SEHNR and CDR2 is FQNEAQ (reference sequence). In the original workflow: Estimated nucleated cell counts came from reference gene primer amplification. Data came from immunoSEQ multiplex PCR; TCRdb stores just in-frame clones and leaves some out. That table supplies the V and J calls and clone size; D and trimming were determined from the DNA. The data contain about 140,000 clones, approximately 80% of them singletons. This sequence joins TRBV7-9 and TRBJ2-5; D call uncertain. This TCR derives from a man between 70 and 80 years old who had recovered from COVID-19. Source material: peripheral blood. The DNA of the CDR3 is TGTGCCAGCAGCCCCAGACTGGGAGAGACCCAGTACTTC. Its translation: CASSPRLGETQYF.